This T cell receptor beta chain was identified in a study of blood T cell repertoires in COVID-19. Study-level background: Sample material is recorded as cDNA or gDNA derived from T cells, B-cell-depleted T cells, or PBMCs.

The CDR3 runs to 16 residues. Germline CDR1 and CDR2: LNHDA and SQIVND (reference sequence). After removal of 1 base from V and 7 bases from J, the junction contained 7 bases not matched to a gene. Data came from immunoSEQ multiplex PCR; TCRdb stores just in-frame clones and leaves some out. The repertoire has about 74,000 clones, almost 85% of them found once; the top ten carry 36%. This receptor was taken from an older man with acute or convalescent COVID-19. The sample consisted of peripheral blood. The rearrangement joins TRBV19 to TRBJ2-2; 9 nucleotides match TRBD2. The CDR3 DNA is TGTGCCAGTAGTATAGGTGGGACTAGCCGAGGCGGGGAGCTGTTTTTT. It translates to CASSIGGTSRGGELFF.